The 17 T cell receptor beta chains reported below all come from one sample, sequenced in a study of shared clonotypes between healthy human individuals. The protocol was immunoSEQ multiplex PCR, while the TCRdb copy is restricted to in-frame clones and leaves out a portion. The table includes about 680,000 clones, about 80% detected once. The sequencing input was memory CD4+ T cells sorted from blood. Regarding subset: CD45RA-negative fraction. All receptors come from a woman younger than 45 in good health.

Comment on this clone: A clone one base away is much larger, so this may be a read error. This chain connects TRBV6-1 to TRBJ2-3; D gene ambiguous. The CDR3 has 11 residues. CDR1 and CDR2 from the germline V gene are MNHNS and SASEGT. The V end lost 7 bases, the J end lost 2 bases, and 4 bases lay between the germline ends. In DNA form, the CDR3 reads TGTGCCAGCACCTCCACAGATACGCAGTATTTT. As protein: CASTSTDTQYF.

The rearrangement uses TRBV15 and TRBJ1-4; tentatively, D is TRBD1 (5 bases). The V end lost 3 bases, the J end lost 3 bases, and 5 bases lay between the germline ends. CDR3 length equals 13 residues. The germline V gene has CDR1 LNHNV and CDR2 YYDKDF (reference sequence). CDR3 DNA: TGTGCCACCAGCAGGGGGGCTAATGAAAAACTGTTTTTT. It encodes CATSRGANEKLFF.

The chain links TRBV4-1 to TRBJ1-5; TRBD1 aligns across 8 bases. V was clipped by 6 bases and J by 4 bases; unmatched bases: 11. The CDR3 has 16 amino acids. Germline CDR1 and CDR2: MGHRA and YSYEKL. CDR3 bases: TGCGCCAGCAGTCCCCAAGAAAGACAGGGGAATCAGCCCCAGCATTTT. Amino acid sequence: CASSPQERQGNQPQHF.

Many counts were recorded for this clone. The chain uses TRBV6-1 and TRBJ1-1; tentative D call: TRBD1 (6 bases). The V gene's germline CDR1 is MNHNS and CDR2 SASEGT. This CDR3 is 13 amino acids long. The V gene lost 6 bases and the J gene lost 8 bases, with 16 bases spanning the gap. CDR3 sequence reads: CASSHREVVEAFF. In DNA, the CDR3 is TGTGCCAGCAGCCACAGGGAAGTGGTCGAAGCTTTCTTT.

The chain links TRBV10-3 to TRBJ2-5; no clear D gene. Germline lookup yields CDR1 ENHRY and CDR2 SYGVKD. The V end lost 4 bases, the J end lost 4 bases, and 10 bases lay between the germline ends. The CDR3 extends over 13 amino acids. In nucleotides, the CDR3 is TGTGCCATCAGTGGCCAGTCCCGAGAGACCCAGTACTTC. Translation: CAISGQSRETQYF.

This clone was detected only a few times. V and J are TRBV27 and TRBJ1-2; D call uncertain. CDR1 is MNHEY, CDR2 SMNVEV, per germline (reference sequence). V was trimmed by 1 base and J by 0 bases, leaving 6 bases between them. The CDR3 contains 14 residues. This CDR3 is CASSLYGTNYGYTF. DNA of the CDR3: TGTGCCAGCAGTTTATATGGAACTAACTATGGCTACACCTTC.

V gene TRBV18 combines with J gene TRBJ1-4; D is unresolved. Trimming cost V 0 bases and J 7 bases, with 6 bases left between them. The CDR3 extends over 13 amino acids. CDR1 is KGHSH, CDR2 LQKENI, per germline. The CDR3 region has the DNA TGTGCCAGCTCACCACCGTCCCCTGAAAAACTGTTTTTT. Protein product: CASSPPSPEKLFF.

This chain links TRBV28 with TRBJ2-3, with D tentatively TRBD2 (7 bases). This CDR3 is built from 15 residues. The ends were cut back, 7 bases at V and 2 bases at J, with 16 bases in the middle. The V gene's germline CDR1 is MDHEN and CDR2 SYDVKM. The CDR3 DNA reads TGTGCCAGCAACAAGGGGGGGGCTCTCACAGATACGCAGTATTTT. It codes for CASNKGGALTDTQYF.

V gene TRBV27 combines with J gene TRBJ1-5; the D gene is possibly TRBD1 (6 bases). V lost 5 bases and J 0 bases, leaving 11 bases between the germline ends. This CDR3 is 15 amino acids long. Germline lookup yields CDR1 MNHEY and CDR2 SMNVEV (reference sequence). The CDR3 loop reads CASSLNRDSNQPQHF. The CDR3 region has the DNA TGTGCCAGCAGTCTCAACAGGGATAGCAATCAGCCCCAGCATTTT.

The V call is TRBV30, the J call TRBJ2-7, with TRBD1 matching over 7 bases. V trimming: 3 bases; J trimming: 2 bases; junction bases outside the gene matches: 7. Per germline, CDR1 GTSNPN and CDR2 SVGIG (reference sequence). The CDR3 is 14 amino acids. DNA for the CDR3: TGTGCCTGGAGGCCGTTGACAGGGCCCTACGAGCAGTACTTC. It encodes CAWRPLTGPYEQYF.

The CDR3 DNA reads as TGTGCCAGCAGTTCCCTTTCTGGGAAAGGAAGCAATCAGCCCCAGCATTTT. Encoded protein: CASSSLSGKGSNQPQHF. The chain has TRBV27 and TRBJ1-5; no reliable D call. The CDR3 extends over 17 amino acids. The V gene lost 4 bases and the J gene lost 1 base, with 17 bases spanning the gap. Germline assignment: CDR1 MNHEY and CDR2 SMNVEV (reference sequence).

J is TRBJ2-7 and V is TRBV25-1; D might be TRBD2 (6 bases). CDR3 length: 17 residues. Trimming stripped 1 base from V and 2 bases from J, with 18 bases between. The V gene's germline CDR1 is MGHDK and CDR2 SYGVNS. CDR3 region: CASSEWQLRGGTYEQYF. The DNA of the CDR3 is TGTGCCAGCAGTGAATGGCAGCTGAGGGGCGGGACCTACGAGCAGTACTTC.

CDR3 residues: CASSLTRGQFF. In DNA form, the CDR3 reads TGTGCCAGCAGTTTAACGAGGGGGCAGTTCTTC. The chain carries TRBV28 and TRBJ2-1; D could derive from TRBD1 or TRBD2 (5 bases each). The CDR3 sequence is 11 residues long. Trimming stripped 2 bases from V and 12 bases from J, with 8 bases between. From germline, CDR1 is MDHEN and CDR2 SYDVKM.

The chain has TRBV5-5 and TRBJ2-7, with no clear D. Deletions cut 4 bases from V and 7 bases from J, with 9 bases between. Germline values: CDR1 SGHKS, CDR2 YYEKEE (reference sequence). The CDR3 runs to 11 residues. The CDR3 loop is CASSQTTEQYF. The CDR3 DNA follows: TGTGCCAGCAGCCAGACGACGGAGCAGTACTTC.

This clone was detected only once. The DNA for the CDR3 is TGTGCCAGTAGTATTTCGCGGGAAGGGGCCGGGGAGCTGTTTTTT. It specifies CASSISREGAGELFF. The J gene is TRBJ2-2, the V gene TRBV19, with a possible D match to TRBD2 (6 bases). Germline V lookup: CDR1 LNHDA, CDR2 SQIVND (reference sequence). With 3 bases removed from V and 6 bases from J, the gap between germline ends came to 14 bases. CDR3 length: 15 residues.

The chain uses TRBV28 and TRBJ2-7, with a weak D call TRBD2 (6 bases). From germline, CDR1 is MDHEN and CDR2 SYDVKM. V was trimmed by 1 base and J by 1 base, leaving 11 bases between them. CDR3 length: 15 amino acids. CDR3: CASSLFPGLSYEQYF. Written as DNA, the CDR3 is TGTGCCAGCAGTTTATTCCCGGGACTGTCCTACGAGCAGTACTTC.

J is TRBJ1-2 and V is TRBV19, with no clear D. Germline V gene lookup returns CDR1 LNHDA and CDR2 SQIVND (reference sequence). The CDR3 covers 13 residues. Trimming left V 5 bases short and J 5 bases short, with 12 bases between. The DNA of the CDR3 is TGTGCCAGTAGTTTCTCCGTATGGTATGGCTACACCTTC. This sequence encodes CASSFSVWYGYTF.